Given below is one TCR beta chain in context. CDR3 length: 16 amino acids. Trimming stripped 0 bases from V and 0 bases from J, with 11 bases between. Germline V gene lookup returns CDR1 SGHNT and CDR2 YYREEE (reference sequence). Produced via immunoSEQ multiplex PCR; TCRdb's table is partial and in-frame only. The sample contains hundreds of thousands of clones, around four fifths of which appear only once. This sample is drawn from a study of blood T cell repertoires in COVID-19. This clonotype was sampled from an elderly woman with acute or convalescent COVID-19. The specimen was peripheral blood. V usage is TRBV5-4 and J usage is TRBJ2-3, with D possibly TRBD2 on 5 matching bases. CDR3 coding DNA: TGTGCCAGCAGCTTGGGGTCCGGGGTTAGCACAGATACGCAGTATTTT. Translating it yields CASSLGSGVSTDTQYF.